Presented here are 17 T cell receptor beta chains from one specimen sequenced in a study of blood T cell repertoires in COVID-19. Sequencing was performed with immunoSEQ multiplex PCR; in TCRdb, only in-frame clones are kept and a portion is missing. The sample shows a few hundred thousand clones, just under 90% of them seen only once. The sample comprised PBMCs or T cells enriched from blood (not recorded which). The receptors here all came from a woman between 50 and 59 years old who had recovered from COVID-19.

The gene calls are TRBV28 and TRBJ1-4; D not resolved. V dropped 2 bases and J dropped 5 bases, with 9 bases sitting between them. The CDR3 totals 14 residues. Germline V lookup: CDR1 MDHEN, CDR2 SYDVKM. The CDR3 loop reads CASSLNSGNEKLFF. In nucleotides, the CDR3 is TGTGCCAGCAGTTTAAACAGTGGAAATGAAAAACTGTTTTTT.

The chain couples TRBV5-1 to TRBJ2-5; perhaps TRBD1 as D (5 bases). The V and J ends lost 4 bases and 2 bases respectively, with 18 bases between them. This CDR3 spans 16 amino acids. In germline, CDR1 is SGHRS, CDR2 YFSETQ. Here the CDR3 reads CASSPGLGAQQETQYF. The CDR3 DNA reads as TGCGCCAGCAGCCCCGGTCTAGGGGCGCAGCAAGAGACCCAGTACTTC.

V gene TRBV30 combines with J gene TRBJ2-2; D gene ambiguous. V lost 4 bases, J lost 1 base, and 4 bases lay in between. CDR3 size: 12 residues. Germline-derived CDR1 and CDR2 are GTSNPN and SVGIG (reference sequence). In nucleotides, the CDR3 is TGTGCCTGGAACTGGAACACCGGGGAGCTGTTTTTT. Translation: CAWNWNTGELFF.

This chain links TRBV18 with TRBJ2-5; a possible D gene is TRBD2 (6 bases). CDR1 and CDR2 from the germline V gene are KGHSH and LQKENI. V was trimmed by 3 bases and J by 3 bases, leaving 20 bases between them. This CDR3 has 17 amino acids. The CDR3 reads CASSPPSPGLLKETQYF. The CDR3, as DNA: TGTGCCAGCTCACCCCCATCCCCGGGACTCCTGAAAGAGACCCAGTACTTC.

The V call is TRBV10-3, the J call TRBJ1-2; no definite D call. CDR1 is ENHRY and CDR2 is SYGVKD in the germline V gene. There are 11 residues in the CDR3. Between the trimmed V and J ends, which lost 11 bases and 6 bases, there was a span of 13 bases. The CDR3, as DNA: TGTGCCGGTTTAGGAGGAAATGGCTACACCTTC. This codes for CAGLGGNGYTF.

This clone appeared a few times. This chain joins TRBV30 and TRBJ1-6, with D perhaps matching TRBD1 (6 bases). Germline CDR1 reads GTSNPN; CDR2 reads SVGIG (reference sequence). V dropped 4 bases and J dropped 9 bases, with 19 bases sitting between them. The CDR3 runs 15 residues. DNA of the CDR3: TGTGCCTGGAACCCCAATACAGGGACCGGTTCACCCCTCCACTTT. Protein: CAWNPNTGTGSPLHF.

The chain joins TRBV3-1 (or the pseudogene TRBV3-2) to TRBJ2-2; TRBD2 matches at 12 bases. Germline V CDR1 and CDR2: LGHDT, YNNKEL (reference sequence). Unmatched junction bases numbered 14, after V lost 4 bases and J lost 2 bases. The CDR3 consists of 20 residues. Written as DNA, the CDR3 is TGTGCCAGCAGCCCCGAACTAGCGGGGGGCGTTCGACAAAACACCGGGGAGCTGTTTTTT. Encoded protein: CASSPELAGGVRQNTGELFF.

The chain links TRBV27 to TRBJ2-1; TRBD2 agrees at 11 bases. V gave up 8 bases and J gave up 6 bases; unmatched junction bases: 12. This CDR3 has 16 residues. The germline gives CDR1 MNHEY, CDR2 SMNVEV (reference sequence). The CDR3 region has the DNA TGTGCCAGCGTAGCGGGGGGGCCTAGCCCGAGCAATGAGCAGTTCTTC. It is translated as CASVAGGPSPSNEQFF.

The V call is TRBV6-5, the J call TRBJ1-4; TRBD1 agrees at 8 bases. Per germline, CDR1 MNHEY and CDR2 SVGAGI. Unmatched junction bases numbered 6, after V lost 0 bases and J lost 6 bases. This CDR3 is 16 amino acids long. CDR3 DNA sequence: TGTGCCAGCAGTTACTCGATTGTCAGGGGGCATGAAAAACTGTTTTTT. Protein product: CASSYSIVRGHEKLFF.

In DNA form, the CDR3 reads TGTGCCAGCAGTTTTTCGTCTTCCTACACCGGGGAGCTGTTTTTT. Encoded protein: CASSFSSSYTGELFF. The genes are TRBV27 and TRBJ2-2; D is unresolved. Trimming pared 3 bases from V and 3 bases from J, leaving 11 bases between. Germline lookup yields CDR1 MNHEY and CDR2 SMNVEV (reference sequence). The CDR3 loop spans 15 amino acids.

This sequence joins TRBV6-5 and TRBJ1-1, with a weak D call TRBD1 (5 bases). In germline, CDR1 is MNHEY, CDR2 SVGAGI. Trimming took 4 bases from V and 3 from J, leaving 9 bases between them. CDR3 length: 13 amino acids. For the CDR3, the DNA is TGTGCCAGCAGTTTTACAGGTGACACTGAAGCTTTCTTT. This sequence encodes CASSFTGDTEAFF.

The chain is built from TRBV11-1 and TRBJ1-1; possibly TRBD1 for D (6 bases). Between the trimmed V and J ends, which lost 4 bases and 1 base, there was a span of 13 bases. This CDR3 is 15 amino acids long. CDR1 and CDR2 from the germline V gene are SGHAT and FQDESV (reference sequence). The CDR3 reads CASSSTGPENTEAFF. The DNA of the CDR3 is TGTGCCAGCAGCTCAACAGGGCCGGAGAACACTGAAGCTTTCTTT.

This clone was observed a few times. The chain couples TRBV19 to TRBJ2-7; D is uncertain. CDR1 is LNHDA and CDR2 is SQIVND in the germline V gene (reference sequence). CDR3 length equals 15 residues. V was shortened by 4 bases and J by 0 bases, with 13 bases between the two germline ends. CDR3 loop: CASSNLWASSYEQYF. DNA of the CDR3: TGTGCCAGTAGTAACCTATGGGCGAGCTCCTACGAGCAGTACTTC.

The chain couples TRBV4-1 to TRBJ1-5; D remains unclear. This CDR3 region has 16 residues. Trimming removed 2 bases at V and 3 bases at J, with 14 bases between. Germline CDR1 and CDR2: MGHRA and YSYEKL. CDR3 in amino acids: CASSQMFLLDNQPQHF. As DNA, the CDR3 is TGCGCCAGCAGCCAAATGTTTCTACTCGACAATCAGCCCCAGCATTTT.

This chain uses TRBV18 with TRBJ2-5; 11 nucleotides line up with TRBD2. CDR1 and CDR2 from the germline V gene are KGHSH and LQKENI. Losses at the gene ends were 4 bases for V and 5 bases for J; bases not matched to a gene: 9. The CDR3 consists of 16 residues. The CDR3 is CASSLSTSGAGETQYF. The CDR3, as DNA: TGTGCCAGCTCACTTTCGACTAGCGGGGCTGGGGAGACCCAGTACTTC.

The chain uses TRBV7-9 and TRBJ1-3; D perhaps matches TRBD1 (6 bases). Trimming cost V 6 bases and J 4 bases, with 13 bases left between them. Germline CDR1 and CDR2: SEHNR and FQNEAQ (reference sequence). This CDR3 has 14 amino acids. The CDR3 sequence is CASRSAGTGNTIYF. The CDR3 nucleotides are TGTGCCAGCAGATCAGCAGGGACAGGAAACACCATATATTTT.

This clone was seen a handful of times. The genes are TRBV3-1 (or the pseudogene TRBV3-2) and TRBJ1-5; no reliable D call. The V gene lost 6 bases and the J gene lost 3 bases, with 12 bases spanning the gap. Germline CDR1 LGHDT, CDR2 YNNKEL (reference sequence). This CDR3 comprises 14 residues. Here the CDR3 reads CASSLRHANQPQHF. DNA for the CDR3: TGTGCCAGCAGTCTAAGACATGCCAATCAGCCCCAGCATTTT.